This entry lists 28 T cell receptor beta chains sequenced from one sample in a study of blood T cell repertoires in COVID-19. Measured with immunoSEQ multiplex PCR; TCRdb has only the in-frame clones, and not every one. The data hold 200,000 to 250,000 clones, with 80% to 90% observed a single time. Material for sequencing was peripheral blood. Receptor source: a woman over 75 with acute or convalescent COVID-19.

The chain uses TRBV3-1 (or the pseudogene TRBV3-2) and TRBJ1-6, with 8 bases aligning to TRBD1. Trimming cost V 6 bases and J 10 bases; bases outside gene matches: 11. This CDR3 has 15 amino acids. The germline V gene encodes CDR1 LGHDT and CDR2 YNNKEL (reference sequence). The CDR3: CASSFQGAGASPLHF. CDR3 bases: TGTGCCAGCAGTTTTCAGGGGGCGGGGGCATCACCCCTCCACTTT.

This rearrangement joins TRBV30 to TRBJ2-5, with 8 nucleotides matching TRBD2. V lost 1 base and J lost 5; bases outside the gene matches: 6. Germline CDR1 reads GTSNPN; CDR2 reads SVGIG (reference sequence). The CDR3 consists of 14 residues. The CDR3 sequence: CAWSAGGGRETQYF. Written as DNA, the CDR3 is TGTGCCTGGAGTGCCGGCGGGGGGCGTGAGACCCAGTACTTC.

The chain couples TRBV30 to TRBJ2-3; D is uncertain. CDR3 length: 13 residues. Germline CDR1 and CDR2: GTSNPN and SVGIG (reference sequence). V gave up 3 bases and J gave up 5 bases, with 12 bases separating them. DNA of the CDR3: TGTGCCTGGAGCGAAAATAACGGAGATACGCAGTATTTT. This codes for CAWSENNGDTQYF. The full variable domain, completed using reference TRBV30 and TRBJ2-3, is SQTIHQWPATLVQPVGSPLSLECTVEGTSNPNLYWYRQAAGRGLQLLFYSVGIGQISSEVPQNLSASRPQDRQFILSSKKLLLSDSGFYLCAWSENNGDTQYFGPGTRLTVL.

In its sample, this clone was seen a few times. The chain is built from TRBV6-5 and TRBJ1-5; D possibly corresponds to TRBD1 (6 bases). Germline V lookup: CDR1 MNHEY, CDR2 SVGAGI. The CDR3 is 14 amino acids. Trimming removed 6 bases from V and 3 bases from J, with 12 bases in between. Here the CDR3 reads CASRPPGHNQPQHF. The CDR3 region has the DNA TGTGCCAGCAGGCCTCCGGGACACAATCAGCCCCAGCATTTT.

This sequence joins TRBV7-2 and TRBJ2-7, with D unclear. This CDR3 contains 12 residues. Germline V gene data show CDR1 as SGHTA and CDR2 as FQGNSA. Trimming removed 5 bases at V and 0 bases at J, with 5 bases between. Here the CDR3 DNA reads TGTGCCAGCAGCCAACACTCCTACGAGCAGTACTTC. This translates into CASSQHSYEQYF.

Comment on this clone: A clone one base away is much larger, so this may be a read error. The identical CDR3 is also encoded by other nucleotide sequences in the sample. The rearrangement joins TRBV11-3 to TRBJ2-3; TRBD2 agrees at 8 bases. This CDR3 has 16 amino acids. Losses at the gene ends were 0 bases for V and 2 bases for J; bases not matched to a gene: 4. Germline CDR1 reads SGHNT; CDR2 reads YENEEA. Written as DNA, the CDR3 is TGTGCCAGCAGCTTAGATTCGGGGGGGCCCACAGATACGCAGTATTTT. As protein: CASSLDSGGPTDTQYF. The full variable domain, its missing parts supplied by reference TRBV11-3 and TRBJ2-3, is EAGVVQSPRYKIIEKKQPVAFWCNPISGHNTLYWYLQNLGQGPELLIRYENEEAVDDSQLPKDRFSAERLKGVDSTLKIQPAELGDSAVYLCASSLDSGGPTDTQYFGPGTRLTVL.

This clone was recorded once. The chain carries TRBV4-3 and TRBJ2-7, with a weak D call TRBD1 (6 bases). CDR3 length: 14 residues. Germline assignment: CDR1 LGHNA and CDR2 YSLEER. Trimming removed 4 bases from V and 3 bases from J, with 13 bases in between. For the CDR3, the DNA is TGCGCCAGCAGCCTATCCCAGGGACACTACGAGCAGTACTTC. It specifies CASSLSQGHYEQYF.

The CDR3 sequence: CASSSGTVNSPLHF. For the CDR3, the DNA is TGTGCCAGCAGCTCGGGGACAGTCAATTCACCCCTCCACTTT. The V gene is TRBV7-2, the J gene TRBJ1-6; 7 bases agree with TRBD1. The CDR3 loop spans 14 amino acids. Germline trimming cut 4 bases from V and 7 bases from J; bases unmatched to any gene: 4. CDR1 and CDR2 from the germline V gene are SGHTA and FQGNSA.

V and J are TRBV18 and TRBJ1-1; D gene ambiguous. This CDR3 contains 12 residues. V was pared by 3 bases and J by 5 bases, with 7 bases between. Germline V gives CDR1 KGHSH, CDR2 LQKENI. This CDR3 reads CASSPSRTEAFF. CDR3 nucleotides: TGTGCCAGCTCACCTTCGCGAACTGAAGCTTTCTTT.

This clone was detected a few times. The CDR3 DNA reads TGTGCCAGTAGTATAGGTTTGACAGGGACTAGCAATCAGCCCCAGCATTTT. Its translation is CASSIGLTGTSNQPQHF. The rearrangement links TRBV19 to TRBJ1-5, with 7 bases that match TRBD1. From germline, CDR1 is LNHDA and CDR2 SQIVND (reference sequence). The CDR3 spans 17 residues. With 1 base clipped from V and 0 bases from J, the junction kept 6 bases outside the gene matches. Using reference TRBV19 and TRBJ1-5 for the parts outside the CDR3, the full variable domain is DGGITQSPKYLFRKEGQNVTLSCEQNLNHDAMYWYRQDPGQGLRLIYYSQIVNDFQKGDIAEGYSVSREKKESFPLTVTSAQKNPTAFYLCASSIGLTGTSNQPQHFGDGTRLSIL.

There are a few counts of this clone. The chain has TRBV7-8 and TRBJ1-1; D is ambiguous. Germline CDR1 is SGHVS and CDR2 is FQNEAQ. V was cut by 6 bases and J by 1 base, with 15 bases left in between. CDR3 length: 15 amino acids. CDR3 sequence: CASSYLQAANTEAFF. The DNA of the CDR3 is TGTGCCAGCAGTTACCTCCAGGCTGCGAACACTGAAGCTTTCTTT. The variable domain in full, with the rest retrieved from reference TRBV7-8 and TRBJ1-1, is GAGVSQSPRYKVAKRGQDVALRCDPISGHVSLFWYQQALGQGPEFLTYFQNEAQLDKSGLPSDRFFAERPEGSVSTLKIQRTQQEDSAVYLCASSYLQAANTEAFFGQGTRLTVV.

A few counts support this clone. V and J are TRBV3-1 (or the pseudogene TRBV3-2) and TRBJ2-2, with TRBD2 identical over 11 bases. This CDR3 spans 16 amino acids. The trim removed 4 bases at V and 7 bases at J, leaving 8 bases unmatched. Germline lookup yields CDR1 LGHDT and CDR2 YNNKEL (reference sequence). CDR3 protein: CASSRGLAVGGGELFF. CDR3 nucleotide sequence: TGTGCCAGCAGCCGGGGACTAGCGGTCGGGGGCGGGGAGCTGTTTTTT.

The V call is TRBV25-1, the J call TRBJ2-7, with D possibly being TRBD1 (5 bases). CDR1 and CDR2 (germline): MGHDK, SYGVNS. V lost 4 bases and J 3 bases, leaving 19 bases between the germline ends. CDR3 length: 16 residues. The CDR3 sequence: CASSVTGAIRGYEQYF. The CDR3 bases are TGTGCCAGCAGTGTAACAGGTGCCATAAGGGGCTACGAGCAGTACTTC.

This chain connects TRBV19 to TRBJ2-5; tentatively, D is TRBD1 (6 bases). V was pared by 3 bases and J by 4 bases, with 15 bases between. The CDR3 runs to 15 residues. Per the germline V gene, CDR1 is LNHDA and CDR2 is SQIVND (reference sequence). CDR3 bases: TGTGCCAGTAGTATTCAGGGGCATGTTCGAGAGACCCAGTACTTC. Translated, it gives CASSIQGHVRETQYF.

This chain connects TRBV6-6 to TRBJ2-2; no clear D gene. CDR3 length: 16 amino acids. CDR1 is MNHNY, CDR2 SVGAGI, per germline (reference sequence). The ends were cut back, 0 bases at V and 0 bases at J, with 8 bases in the middle. The CDR3 nucleotides are TGTGCCAGCAGTTACTCGGCGGCCACGAACACCGGGGAGCTGTTTTTT. It is translated as CASSYSAATNTGELFF.

The CDR3 sequence: CASKPRGTGAYEQYF. CDR3 nucleotide sequence: TGTGCCAGCAAGCCGAGGGGGACAGGGGCCTACGAGCAGTACTTC. The chain couples TRBV2 to TRBJ2-7; 10 nucleotides agree with TRBD1. Germline-derived CDR1 and CDR2 are SNHLY and FYNNEI. With 7 bases clipped from V and 2 bases from J, the junction kept 8 bases outside the gene matches. This CDR3 is 15 amino acids long.

With respect to this clone: The identical CDR3 is also encoded by other nucleotide sequences in the sample. The chain links TRBV5-4 to TRBJ2-5; D not resolved. The V gene's germline CDR1 is SGHNT and CDR2 YYREEE (reference sequence). V was clipped by 0 bases and J by 2 bases, with 5 bases between them. This CDR3 contains 13 residues. The CDR3 DNA is TGTGCCAGCAGCTTGGATCGTCAAGAGACCCAGTACTTC. Protein product: CASSLDRQETQYF.

Concerning this clone: At the DNA level, this CDR3 is encoded by other sequences in the same sample as well. V usage is TRBV30 and J usage is TRBJ2-2; possibly TRBD1 for D (5 bases). With 2 bases removed from V and 4 bases from J, the gap between germline ends came to 8 bases. Germline V gene lookup returns CDR1 GTSNPN and CDR2 SVGIG (reference sequence). The CDR3 totals 13 residues. CDR3 loop: CAWSSQGTGELFF. The CDR3 region has the DNA TGTGCCTGGAGTTCTCAGGGCACCGGGGAGCTGTTTTTT. Full variable domain (outside the CDR3, taken from reference TRBV30 and TRBJ2-2): SQTIHQWPATLVQPVGSPLSLECTVEGTSNPNLYWYRQAAGRGLQLLFYSVGIGQISSEVPQNLSASRPQDRQFILSSKKLLLSDSGFYLCAWSSQGTGELFFGEGSRLTVL.

The chain recombines TRBV7-2 with TRBJ2-1, with TRBD2 matching 9 bases. Germline-derived CDR1 and CDR2 are SGHTA and FQGNSA. The CDR3 has 15 residues. The V and J ends lost 5 bases and 5 bases, in that order; junction bases with no gene match: 7. This CDR3 reads CASSLNSGGHNEQFF. CDR3 sequence (DNA): TGTGCCAGCAGCCTCAATAGCGGGGGCCACAATGAGCAGTTCTTC.

CDR3 sequence (DNA): TGTGCCAGCAGCTTACTCAGCGGGGCGGGCACAGATACGCAGTATTTT. Translating gives CASSLLSGAGTDTQYF. The chain recombines TRBV7-2 with TRBJ2-3; 7 bases map to TRBD2. The CDR3 is 16 residues long. V gave up 2 bases and J gave up 1 base; unmatched junction bases: 6. From germline, CDR1 is SGHTA and CDR2 FQGNSA.

This clone was recorded once. V is TRBV7-8 and J is TRBJ2-5, with 11 positions matching TRBD2. Germline loops: CDR1 SGHVS, CDR2 FQNEAQ. J gave up 5 bases and V 3 bases, and 2 bases lay outside the gene matches. This CDR3 spans 14 amino acids. The CDR3 bases are TGTGCCAGCAGCTTGACTAGCGGGATTGAGACCCAGTACTTC. It specifies CASSLTSGIETQYF.

The chain has TRBV18 and TRBJ2-1, with TRBD1 matching over 7 bases. Germline V gene lookup returns CDR1 KGHSH and CDR2 LQKENI. The CDR3 length is 15 residues. Trimming removed 3 bases from V and 8 bases from J; junction bases left unmatched: 10. The CDR3: CASSPGTDYRYEQFF. In DNA, the CDR3 is TGTGCCAGCTCACCGGGGACAGACTATCGGTATGAGCAGTTCTTC.

This chain uses TRBV4-1 with TRBJ1-4; 7 nucleotides line up with TRBD1. This CDR3 comprises 16 residues. After removal of 0 bases from V and 4 bases from J, the junction contained 5 bases not matched to a gene. In germline, CDR1 is MGHRA, CDR2 YSYEKL. CDR3 DNA: TGCGCCAGCAGCCAAGAAGGAGGACAGGTTAATGAAAAACTGTTTTTT. It translates to CASSQEGGQVNEKLFF.

The chain is built from TRBV5-1 and TRBJ2-7, with TRBD1 as a possible D gene (5 bases). Germline V gene lookup returns CDR1 SGHRS and CDR2 YFSETQ. V was clipped by 4 bases and J by 3 bases, with 17 bases between them. The CDR3 totals 15 residues. The CDR3 region has the DNA TGCGCCAGCAGCCCCACCCAGGGATTGCACTACGAGCAGTACTTC. Amino acid sequence: CASSPTQGLHYEQYF.

This chain joins TRBV30 and TRBJ2-7; D is undetermined. Germline V CDR1 and CDR2: GTSNPN, SVGIG (reference sequence). The CDR3 has 11 amino acids. Trimming removed 5 bases from V and 3 bases from J, with 8 bases in between. CDR3 nucleotide sequence: TGTGCCTGGGACAACCACTACGAGCAGTACTTC. Translation gives CAWDNHYEQYF.

V gene TRBV25-1 combines with J gene TRBJ1-4; 8 nucleotides match TRBD1. V shed 4 bases and J 7 bases; nucleotides not matched to a gene: 8. Per the germline V gene, CDR1 is MGHDK and CDR2 is SYGVNS. This CDR3 is built from 15 residues. The CDR3 spells CASSGTGQGAEKLFF. The CDR3 region has the DNA TGTGCCAGCAGTGGGACAGGACAGGGCGCTGAAAAACTGTTTTTT.

A few counts support this clone. V is TRBV27 and J is TRBJ2-7; TRBD1 aligns across 8 bases. The germline gives CDR1 MNHEY, CDR2 SMNVEV (reference sequence). The CDR3 totals 15 residues. The ends lost 6 bases at V and 3 bases at J; junction bases unmatched: 10. This CDR3 is CASSARGLRFYEQYF. The CDR3 bases are TGTGCCAGCAGCGCCAGGGGGCTCCGGTTCTACGAGCAGTACTTC.

The V call is TRBV29-1, the J call TRBJ2-5, with D tentatively TRBD2 (6 bases). V shed 4 bases and J shed 2 bases, with 14 bases lying between them. The CDR3 totals 14 residues. Germline V gives CDR1 SQVTM, CDR2 ANQGSEA. In DNA form, the CDR3 reads TGCAGCGTTGTCGGCGGGACCGCGCAAGAGACCCAGTACTTC. Translating it yields CSVVGGTAQETQYF. The full variable domain, with the rest looked up from reference TRBV29-1 and TRBJ2-5, is SAVISQKPSRDICQRGTSLTIQCQVDSQVTMMFWYRQQPGQSLTLIATANQGSEATYESGFVIDKFPISRPNLTFSTLTVSNMSPEDSSIYLCSVVGGTAQETQYFGPGTRLLVL.